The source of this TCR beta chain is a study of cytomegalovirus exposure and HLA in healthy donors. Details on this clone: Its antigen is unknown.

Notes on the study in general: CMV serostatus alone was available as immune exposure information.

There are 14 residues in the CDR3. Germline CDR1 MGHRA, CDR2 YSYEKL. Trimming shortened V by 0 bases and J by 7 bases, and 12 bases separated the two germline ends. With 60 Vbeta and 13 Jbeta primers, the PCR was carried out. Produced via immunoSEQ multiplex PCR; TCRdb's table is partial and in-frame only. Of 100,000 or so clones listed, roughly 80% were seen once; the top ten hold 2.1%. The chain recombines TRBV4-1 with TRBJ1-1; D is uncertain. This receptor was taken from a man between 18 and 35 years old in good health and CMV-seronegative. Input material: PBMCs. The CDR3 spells CASSQDRSRLEAFF. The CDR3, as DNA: TGCGCCAGCAGCCAAGATAGGTCGCGGCTTGAAGCTTTCTTT.